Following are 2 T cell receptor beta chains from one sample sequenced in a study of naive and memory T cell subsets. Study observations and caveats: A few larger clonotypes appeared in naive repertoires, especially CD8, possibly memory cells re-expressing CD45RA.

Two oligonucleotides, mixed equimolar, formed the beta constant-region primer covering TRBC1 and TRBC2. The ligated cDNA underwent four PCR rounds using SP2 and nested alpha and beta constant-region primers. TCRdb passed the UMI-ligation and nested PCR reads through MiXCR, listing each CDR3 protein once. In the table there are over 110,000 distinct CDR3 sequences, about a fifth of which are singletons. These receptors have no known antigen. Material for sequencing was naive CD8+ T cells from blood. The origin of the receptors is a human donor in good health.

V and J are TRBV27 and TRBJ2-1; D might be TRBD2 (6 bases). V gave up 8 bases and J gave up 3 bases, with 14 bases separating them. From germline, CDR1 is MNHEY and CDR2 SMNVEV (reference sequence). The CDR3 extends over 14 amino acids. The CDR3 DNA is TGTGCCAGCTACAACGGGAGAAACTACAATGAGCAGTTCTTC. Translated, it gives CASYNGRNYNEQFF.

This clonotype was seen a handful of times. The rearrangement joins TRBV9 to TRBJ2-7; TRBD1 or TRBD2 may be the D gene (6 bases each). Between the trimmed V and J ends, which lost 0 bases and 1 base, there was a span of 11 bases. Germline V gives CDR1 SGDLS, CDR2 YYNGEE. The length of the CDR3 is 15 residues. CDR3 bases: TGTGCCAGCAGCGTAGCGGAAGGGGGGTCCTACGAGCAGTACTTC. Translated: CASSVAEGGSYEQYF.